This is a list of T cell receptor beta chains from one sample in a study of PD-1 blockade in classical Hodgkin lymphoma. Sequenced by immunoSEQ multiplex PCR; TCRdb stores in-frame clones only, minus some. The table has 30,000 to 40,000 clones, roughly 91% seen once. Sequencing was done on a sample of CD4+ T cells from blood. These receptors originate from a human donor with classical Hodgkin lymphoma. CDR3s include the opening cysteine and the closing phenylalanine or tryptophan. A D gene is named only where the DNA matches it firmly. Clone size, where shown, is once, few, many, or a class for clones that have expanded.

>TRBJ2-4|NA|TRBV7-9|NA
TGTGCCAGCATCCAAGGGGACCGATTAGCCAAAAACATTCAGTACTTC
CASIQGDRLAKNIQYF
>TRBJ1-5|NA|TRBV4-1|NA
TGCGCCAGCAGCCCTACCAGACTTAGGCAGCCCCAGCATTTT
CASSPTRLRQPQHF
>TRBJ1-2|NA|TRBV5-1|NA
TGCGCCAGCAGCCAGGACGCGACGGGAAACTATGGCTACACCTTC
CASSQDATGNYGYTF
>TRBJ2-1|NA|TRBV5-8|TRBD1
TGTGCCAGCAGTTATGACAGGGGTGGCGAGCAGTTCTTC
CASSYDRGGEQFF
>TRBJ2-1|NA|TRBV13|TRBD2
TGTGCCAGCAGCCAAGAGACTAGCGGGAGGAAATACAATGAGCAGTTCTTC
CASSQETSGRKYNEQFF
>TRBJ2-4|NA|TRBV7-2|NA
TGTGCCAGCAGCTTAGATTTGTTAGCCAAAAACATTCAGTACTTC
CASSLDLLAKNIQYF
>TRBJ2-5|NA|TRBV11-2|NA
TGTGCCAGCACCATAAATGGCAACCAAGAGACCCAGTACTTC
CASTINGNQETQYF
>TRBJ2-1|NA|TRBV6-6|NA
TGTGCCACCCGAGATTGGAACTTGCCCTACAATGAGCAGTTCTTC
CATRDWNLPYNEQFF
>TRBJ1-3|NA|TRBV5-3|TRBD1
TGTGCCAGAAGCTTGGAGGGACAGGCGACGCCAGCTGGAAACACCATATATTTT
CARSLEGQATPAGNTIYF
>TRBJ1-4|NA|TRBV5-4|NA
TGTGCCAGCAGCTTGGGTTCGTCAGTACAAAATGAAAAACTGTTTTTT
CASSLGSSVQNEKLFF
>TRBJ1-3|NA|TRBV4-3|NA
TGCGCCAGCAGCCAAGATTATGAGACTTGGGGAAACACCATATATTTT
CASSQDYETWGNTIYF
>TRBJ1-1|NA|TRBV29-1|NA
TGCAGCGTTGTATTCAGGATGAACACTGAAGCTTTCTTT
CSVVFRMNTEAFF
>TRBJ2-6|NA|TRBV5-1|NA
TGCGCCAGCAGCTTGCAGAGGAGCTCTGGGGCCAACGTCCTGACTTTC
CASSLQRSSGANVLTF
>TRBJ1-5|NA|TRBV6-5|NA
TGTGCCAGCAGCCCCCCAGGGAATCAGCCCCAGCATTTT
CASSPPGNQPQHF
>TRBJ2-5|NA|TRBV5-4|NA
TGTGCCAGCAGCACCCCCCAGGGCCTCCAAGAGACCCAGTACTTC
CASSTPQGLQETQYF
>TRBJ1-4|NA|TRBV19|NA
TGTGCCAGTAGTATTCCCAGGGGCTCCGGTGAAAAACTGTTTTTT
CASSIPRGSGEKLFF
>TRBJ2-2|NA|TRBV20-1|NA
TGCGGCGTCATCAGTCCCGGGGAGCTGTTTTTT
CGVISPGELFF
>TRBJ2-5|NA|TRBV7-7|NA
TGTGCCAGCAGCTTAGGTAACAGGGACCAAGAGACCCAGTACTTC
CASSLGNRDQETQYF
>TRBJ2-7|NA|TRBV29-1|NA
TGCAGCGTTGCGATTGGGAGACCGGCCTACGAGCAGTACTTC
CSVAIGRPAYEQYF
>TRBJ2-7|NA|TRBV10-3|NA
TGTGCCATCAGGGCGGGACAGTCCTACGAGCAGTACTTC
CAIRAGQSYEQYF
>TRBJ1-5|NA|TRBV19|TRBD1
TGTGCCAGTAGCTCGGACAGGGTTGGTCAGCCCCAGCATTTT
CASSSDRVGQPQHF
>TRBJ2-7|once|TRBV7-2|TRBD2
TGTGCCAGCAGCAACAATCTTTTTAGCGGGAGTTTTGGGCACTTC
CASSNNLFSGSFGHF
>TRBJ2-5|NA|TRBV28|NA
TGTGCCAGCACCTTGGCGGAGACCCAGTACTTC
CASTLAETQYF
>TRBJ2-2|NA|TRBV5-1|NA
TGCGCCAGCAGCTTTGCAGTCAGTGTCGGCACCGGGGAGCTGTTTTTT
CASSFAVSVGTGELFF
>TRBJ2-2|NA|TRBV6-5|NA
TGTGCCAGCAGTTCCCTCCCTCAGGGTGGGGAGCTGTTTTTT
CASSSLPQGGELFF